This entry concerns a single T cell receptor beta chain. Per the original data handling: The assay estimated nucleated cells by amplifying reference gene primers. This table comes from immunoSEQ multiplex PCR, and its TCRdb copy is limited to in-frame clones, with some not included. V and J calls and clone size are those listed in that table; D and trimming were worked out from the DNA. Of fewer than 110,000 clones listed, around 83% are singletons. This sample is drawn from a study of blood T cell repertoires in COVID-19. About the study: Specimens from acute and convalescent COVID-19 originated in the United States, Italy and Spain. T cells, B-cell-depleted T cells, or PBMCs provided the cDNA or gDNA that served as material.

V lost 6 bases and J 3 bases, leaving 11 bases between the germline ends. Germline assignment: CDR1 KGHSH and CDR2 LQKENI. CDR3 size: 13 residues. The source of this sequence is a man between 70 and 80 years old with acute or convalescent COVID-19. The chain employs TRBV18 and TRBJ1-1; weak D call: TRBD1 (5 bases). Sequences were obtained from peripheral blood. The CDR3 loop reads CASSQTAHTEAFF. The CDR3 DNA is TGTGCCAGCTCCCAGACAGCCCACACTGAAGCTTTCTTT.